The 30 T cell receptor beta chains below were found in one sample sequenced in a study of T cell repertoires in cytomegalovirus infection. Each CDR3 protein gets one entry after TCRdb re-called the reads with MiXCR. The data contain a few hundred thousand distinct CDR3 sequences, less than 30% of them singletons. The specimen was PBMCs. The receptors originated from a human donor in good health (CMV status not recorded). Some clones in this sample may be carry-over from other donors' samples.

V gene TRBV2 combines with J gene TRBJ2-2, with TRBD1 matching over 7 bases. V was clipped by 7 bases and J by 1 base; unmatched bases: 6. This CDR3 is 15 amino acids long. CDR1 is SNHLY and CDR2 is FYNNEI in the germline V gene. The chain's CDR3 is CASTLTGLNTGELFF. The CDR3 DNA reads as TGTGCCAGCACCCTGACAGGGCTGAACACCGGGGAGCTGTTTTTT. Supplemented by reference TRBV2 and TRBJ2-2, the full variable domain reads EPEVTQTPSHQVTQMGQEVILRCVPISNHLYFYWYRQILGQKVEFLVSFYNNEISEKSEIFDDQFSVERPDGSNFTLKIRSTKLEDSAMYFCASTLTGLNTGELFFGEGSRLTVL.

This clonotype was counted a few times. The chain joins TRBV4-2 to TRBJ2-3; 14 bases line up with TRBD2. J gave up 1 base and V 4 bases, and 7 bases lay outside the gene matches. CDR1 is LGHNA and CDR2 is YNFKEQ in the germline V gene. The CDR3 extends over 18 amino acids. For the CDR3, the DNA is TGTGCCAGCAGCCTGGGACTAGCGGGAGTAGGCGGCACAGATACGCAGTATTTT. Amino acid sequence: CASSLGLAGVGGTDTQYF.

In its sample, this clonotype was seen many times. This rearrangement joins TRBV7-2 to TRBJ2-5; either TRBD1 or TRBD2 may supply D (5 bases each). The CDR3 contains 14 residues. Between the trimmed V and J ends, which lost 5 bases and 7 bases, there was a span of 17 bases. The germline V gene encodes CDR1 SGHTA and CDR2 FQGNSA. The CDR3 DNA follows: TGTGCCAGCAGCCCAGGGACCTCCCCGGGGACCCAGTACTTC. Translated: CASSPGTSPGTQYF.

This chain links TRBV24-1 with TRBJ2-1; 14 bases are shared with TRBD2. Germline-derived CDR1 and CDR2 are KGHDR and SFDVKD. J gave up 10 bases and V 7 bases, and 8 bases lay outside the gene matches. The CDR3 spans 15 residues. The CDR3 sequence is CATSRPGLAGVEQFF. The CDR3 nucleotides are TGTGCCACCAGCAGACCGGGACTAGCGGGAGTGGAGCAGTTCTTC.

This clonotype has only a few counts. The chain links TRBV7-9 to TRBJ1-5; D gene ambiguous. The V and J ends lost 4 bases and 7 bases respectively, with 14 bases between them. The CDR3 is 14 amino acids. Germline V gene lookup returns CDR1 SEHNR and CDR2 FQNEAQ (reference sequence). For the CDR3, the DNA is TGTGCCAGCAGCTCAGACACCAGCCTACAGCCCCAGCATTTT. Encoded protein: CASSSDTSLQPQHF.

The sample holds a few counts of this clonotype. J is TRBJ2-1 and V is TRBV6-2 or TRBV6-3, with D uncertain. This CDR3 comprises 17 residues. V was clipped by 5 bases and J by 5 bases, with 22 bases between them. The V gene's germline CDR1 is MNHEY and CDR2 SVGEGT. CDR3 residues: CASSENAMDPWDNEQFF. The CDR3 DNA follows: TGTGCCAGCAGTGAGAACGCCATGGACCCGTGGGACAATGAGCAGTTCTTC.

The sample holds a few counts of this clonotype. CDR3 in DNA: TGTGCCAGCAATGTGGATGCTAGCGGTTCCTACAATGAGCAGTTCTTC. Amino acids: CASNVDASGSYNEQFF. The chain combines TRBV2 with TRBJ2-1; 7 nucleotides match TRBD2. This CDR3 comprises 16 residues. The V gene end was trimmed by 7 bases and the J gene end by 1 base; junction bases not matched to a gene: 10. Per germline, CDR1 SNHLY and CDR2 FYNNEI.

The rearrangement links TRBV20-1 to TRBJ2-1; D ambiguous. This CDR3 is built from 13 residues. Germline CDR1 is DFQATT and CDR2 is SNEGSKA (reference sequence). V was trimmed by 8 bases and J by 10 bases, leaving 21 bases between them. The CDR3: CSLKSRLLGEQFF. The CDR3 region has the DNA TGCAGTCTGAAGTCAAGACTCCTAGGGGAGCAGTTCTTC.

The genes are TRBV12-3 or TRBV12-4 and TRBJ2-1; 8 bases map to TRBD1. The CDR3 is 13 amino acids. The J segment lost 14 bases and the V segment lost 6 bases, leaving 12 bases of the junction unmatched. For the CDR3, the DNA is TGTGCCAGCAGCCTACTCCCTGGACAGGGAAAGTTCTTC. Encoded protein: CASSLLPGQGKFF.

This sequence joins TRBV6-2 or TRBV6-3 and TRBJ2-3; no firm D call. V lost 2 bases to trimming and J lost 2 bases, with 5 bases between them. This CDR3 comprises 13 residues. The V gene's germline CDR1 is MNHEY and CDR2 SVGEGT. The CDR3 DNA sequence: TGTGCCAGCAGTTACGTATTCACAGATACGCAGTATTTT. Translated, it gives CASSYVFTDTQYF.

The chain couples TRBV29-1 to TRBJ2-1; 10 positions match TRBD2. CDR1 and CDR2 (germline): SQVTM, ANQGSEA. The trim removed 6 bases at V and 5 bases at J, leaving 4 bases unmatched. CDR3 size: 13 residues. The CDR3 reads CSVPSGGHNEQFF. The CDR3 region has the DNA TGCAGCGTCCCTAGCGGGGGTCACAATGAGCAGTTCTTC.

Many counts were recorded for this clonotype. V usage is TRBV7-9 and J usage is TRBJ2-5; 9 bases agree with TRBD2. The CDR3 totals 14 residues. The V and J ends lost 3 bases and 2 bases, in that order; junction bases with no gene match: 1. Germline V gene sequence: CDR1 SEHNR, CDR2 FQNEAQ (reference sequence). CDR3 residues: CASSLSGRQETQYF. CDR3 DNA sequence: TGTGCCAGCAGCTTGAGCGGGAGGCAAGAGACCCAGTACTTC.

The chain uses TRBV7-3 and TRBJ2-1; D not certain. Germline V CDR1 and CDR2: SGHTA, FQGTGA. Trimming removed 1 base at V and 5 bases at J, with 12 bases between. CDR3 length: 15 amino acids. Written as DNA, the CDR3 is TGTGCCAGCAGCTTAAACCCGCTCGTAAACAATGAGCAGTTCTTC. Translated: CASSLNPLVNNEQFF.

V is TRBV7-9 and J is TRBJ1-6; D may be TRBD1 (5 bases). V gave up 1 base and J gave up 13 bases, with 8 bases separating them. The CDR3 is made up of 12 amino acids. The germline gives CDR1 SEHNR, CDR2 FQNEAQ (reference sequence). The CDR3 here is CASSLGQNPLHF. Here the CDR3 DNA reads TGTGCCAGCAGCTTAGGACAGAATCCCCTCCACTTT.

In DNA, the CDR3 is TGTGCCACCAGCCAAGCCCGGGGGCGGGACACTGAAGCTTTCTTT. Translating it yields CATSQARGRDTEAFF. The rearrangement links TRBV15 to TRBJ1-1; possible D gene TRBD1, 6 bases. The CDR3 is 15 amino acids. Deletions cut 5 bases from V and 3 bases from J, with 16 bases between. The germline V gene has CDR1 LNHNV and CDR2 YYDKDF (reference sequence).

The rearrangement links TRBV6-2 or TRBV6-3 to TRBJ2-1; 8 nucleotides match TRBD2. With 10 bases clipped from V and 3 bases from J, the junction kept 17 bases outside the gene matches. The germline V gene has CDR1 MNHEY and CDR2 SVGEGT. The CDR3 totals 17 residues. The CDR3 region is CATKIGYGRGNYNEQFF. The CDR3 DNA reads as TGTGCCACCAAGATAGGGTACGGGAGGGGAAACTACAATGAGCAGTTCTTC.

This clonotype has more than one count but fewer than ten. The rearrangement uses TRBV20-1 and TRBJ2-1, with 10 bases identical to TRBD2. The length of the CDR3 is 14 residues. After removal of 3 bases from V and 7 bases from J, the junction contained 6 bases not matched to a gene. CDR1 and CDR2 from the germline V gene are DFQATT and SNEGSKA (reference sequence). CDR3 DNA: TGCAGTGCTAGGGCTAGCGGGAGTAGGAATGAGCAGTTCTTC. Translated, it gives CSARASGSRNEQFF.

In its sample, this clonotype was seen many times. The chain employs TRBV7-8 and TRBJ2-2; 13 bases are a match to TRBD2. CDR3 length: 17 amino acids. Unmatched junction bases numbered 4, after V lost 5 bases and J lost 1 base. CDR1 is SGHVS, CDR2 FQNEAQ, per germline. This CDR3 reads CASSPRTSGRNTGELFF. The CDR3 DNA follows: TGTGCCAGCAGCCCCCGGACTAGCGGGAGGAACACCGGGGAGCTGTTTTTT. Looking up the rest from reference TRBV7-8 and TRBJ2-2 gives the full variable domain: GAGVSQSPRYKVAKRGQDVALRCDPISGHVSLFWYQQALGQGPEFLTYFQNEAQLDKSGLPSDRFFAERPEGSVSTLKIQRTQQEDSAVYLCASSPRTSGRNTGELFFGEGSRLTVL.

This clonotype was counted between two and nine times. The chain combines TRBV6-5 with TRBJ1-5; the match to TRBD1 covers 7 bases. Trimming removed 4 bases from V and 7 bases from J; junction bases left unmatched: 13. CDR1 and CDR2 (germline): MNHEY, SVGAGI. The CDR3 runs 16 residues. CDR3 DNA sequence: TGTGCCAGCAGTTTAGATTACAGGGGAGGAGGACAGCCCCAGCATTTT. Translated: CASSLDYRGGGQPQHF.

This clonotype turned up a few times. V is TRBV18 and J is TRBJ2-7, with TRBD1 as a possible D gene (6 bases). Germline V lookup: CDR1 KGHSH, CDR2 LQKENI. Trimming left V 3 bases short and J 3 bases short, with 9 bases between. This CDR3 comprises 13 residues. CDR3 loop: CASSPGQYYEQYV. The CDR3 bases are TGTGCCAGCTCACCGGGACAATACTACGAGCAGTACGTC.

V gene TRBV11-3 combines with J gene TRBJ2-1, with 9 bases matching TRBD2. The V and J ends lost 2 bases and 4 bases, in that order; junction bases with no gene match: 6. The germline CDR1 and CDR2 sequences are SGHNT and YENEEA. There are 16 residues in the CDR3. CDR3 nucleotide sequence: TGTGCCAGCAGCTTACTAGCGGGGCCGGTTTACAATGAGCAGTTCTTC. Protein sequence: CASSLLAGPVYNEQFF.

This clonotype was counted many times. The V and J genes are TRBV7-2 and TRBJ2-4; D perhaps matches TRBD1 (6 bases). CDR3 size: 15 residues. The germline V and J ends were trimmed by 2 bases and 5 bases, with 13 bases remaining between them. CDR1 is SGHTA, CDR2 FQGNSA, per germline. In DNA form, the CDR3 reads TGTGCCAGCAGCTTAAGGCAGGGGCCCGAAAACATTCAGTACTTC. Its translation: CASSLRQGPENIQYF.

This clonotype has a count of ten or more. V is TRBV7-8 and J is TRBJ2-7, with unresolved D. CDR1 and CDR2 (germline): SGHVS, FQNEAQ. CDR3 length equals 15 residues. The germline V and J ends were trimmed by 5 bases and 2 bases, with 16 bases remaining between them. The CDR3 nucleotides are TGTGCCAGCAGCCCCCGTTTTGGGCAGACCTACGAGCAGTACTTC. Translating it yields CASSPRFGQTYEQYF.

The V and J genes are TRBV11-2 and TRBJ1-1; D is possibly TRBD1 (6 bases). The CDR3 is 17 residues long. V was shortened by 0 bases and J by 8 bases, with 22 bases between the two germline ends. The germline CDR1 and CDR2 sequences are SGHAT and FQNNGV. The CDR3 is CASSLDRFTGRGVEAFF. The CDR3 nucleotides are TGTGCCAGCAGCTTAGATCGTTTTACAGGGAGGGGAGTAGAAGCTTTCTTT. The full variable domain, with the rest looked up from reference TRBV11-2 and TRBJ1-1, is EAGVAQSPRYKIIEKRQSVAFWCNPISGHATLYWYQQILGQGPKLLIQFQNNGVVDDSQLPKDRFSAERLKGVDSTLKIQPAKLEDSAVYLCASSLDRFTGRGVEAFFGQGTRLTVV.

In its sample, this clonotype was seen a few times. The chain combines TRBV12-3 or TRBV12-4 with TRBJ1-5; unclear D gene. Trimming stripped 5 bases from V and 7 bases from J, with 9 bases between. The CDR3 covers 12 residues. The CDR3 loop is CASSAGGQPQHF. The DNA for the CDR3 is TGTGCCAGCAGTGCCGGCGGGCAGCCCCAGCATTTT.

The chain carries TRBV20-1 and TRBJ2-1; D gene unclear. Per germline, CDR1 DFQATT and CDR2 SNEGSKA (reference sequence). The CDR3 totals 15 residues. The V and J ends lost 6 bases and 0 bases respectively, with 15 bases between them. CDR3 coding DNA: TGCAGTGCCCCTGGATTCGGCAGCTCCTACAATGAGCAGTTCTTC. Amino acids: CSAPGFGSSYNEQFF.

Ten or more counts support this clonotype. This chain links TRBV7-2 with TRBJ2-7, with D unresolved. V lost 1 base and J 3 bases, leaving 7 bases between the germline ends. This CDR3 contains 13 residues. Germline-derived CDR1 and CDR2 are SGHTA and FQGNSA. In DNA form, the CDR3 reads TGTGCCAGCAGCTTAGTTGCAGGCTACGAGCAGTACTTC. This sequence encodes CASSLVAGYEQYF.

This clonotype was seen ten or more times. J is TRBJ1-2 and V is TRBV7-3, with a possible D match to TRBD1 (5 bases). The germline V gene encodes CDR1 SGHTA and CDR2 FQGTGA. The CDR3 extends over 13 amino acids. V was cut by 5 bases and J by 4 bases, with 11 bases left in between. The CDR3 sequence is CASSEGTGYGYTF. The CDR3 DNA follows: TGTGCCAGCAGCGAGGGAACAGGCTATGGCTACACCTTC.

This clonotype has a handful of counts. Its ends do not fully match the called genes, so a read error is possible. The rearrangement uses TRBV10-3 and TRBJ2-1; 11 bases fit TRBD2. The CDR3 extends over 14 amino acids. The germline V gene encodes CDR1 ENHRY and CDR2 SYGVKD. The CDR3 here is CAISEAWTSGFPSF. CDR3 nucleotide sequence: TGTGCCATCAGTGAGGCTTGGACTAGCGGGTTTCCTTCCTTC.

This clonotype was found many times. CDR3 bases: TGTGCCAGCAGCGGGACAGGGGTGGCAGATACGCAGTATTTT. It codes for CASSGTGVADTQYF. This chain joins TRBV7-6 and TRBJ2-3; 10 nucleotides line up with TRBD1. The ends lost 5 bases at V and 4 bases at J; junction bases unmatched: 3. The CDR3 loop spans 14 amino acids. In germline, CDR1 is SGHVS, CDR2 FNYEAQ.